This entry features one T cell receptor beta chain sequence. The data were taken from a study of CD8 T cells in Susac syndrome. Reverse transcription of roughly 0.5 to 1 ug RNA used random hexamers. The CDR3 of TCR beta was amplified by immunoSEQ multiplex PCR across 54 Vbeta and 13 Jbeta. Using its own MiXCR run on the immunoSEQ multiplex PCR reads, TCRdb lists one record per CDR3 protein. The repertoire has around 200,000 distinct CDR3 sequences, 95% of them found once; the top ten carry approximately 0.08%. Germline assignment: CDR1 SNHLY and CDR2 FYNNEI. Trimming removed 9 bases from V and 6 bases from J; junction bases left unmatched: 7. This CDR3 region has 14 residues.

This TCR came from a human donor with multiple sclerosis. The chain uses TRBV2 and TRBJ2-1, with 11 bases aligning to TRBD2. The sample was CD4+ T cells from PBMCs. The CDR3 reads CARVASGGLNEQFF. The CDR3 DNA reads as TGTGCCAGGGTGGCTAGCGGGGGGCTCAATGAGCAGTTCTTC.